The sequence of this T cell receptor (beta chain) was determined in a study of CD8 T cells in Susac syndrome. CD8+ and CD4+ T cells taken from blood had their TCR beta sequenced. It was negative isolation that provided the CD8+ and CD4+ T cells, whereas TEMRA cells were enriched by FACS. Reverse transcription of about 0.45 to 1 ug RNA was carried out with random hexamers. A multiplex approach, immunoSEQ multiplex PCR, amplified TCR beta CDR3 across 54 Vbeta and 13 Jbeta. TCRdb called the immunoSEQ multiplex PCR reads again in MiXCR, with one record for every CDR3 protein. In the table there are about 140,000 distinct CDR3 sequences, 94% of which are singletons. Germline loops: CDR1 LGHDT, CDR2 YNNKEL (reference sequence). The CDR3 sequence is 16 residues long. Between the trimmed V and J ends, which lost 0 bases and 3 bases, there was a span of 12 bases.

The sequencing sample was made of CD8+ T cells from PBMCs. This chain uses TRBV3-1 with TRBJ2-1; D uncertain. The clonotype comes from a human donor in good health. As DNA, the CDR3 is TGTGCCAGCAGCCAAGACGAACAGAGGAACTACAATGAGCAGTTCTTC. Protein: CASSQDEQRNYNEQFF.